The clone carrying this T cell receptor (beta chain) was found a few times. Its antigen is unknown. The collection from each donor was one heparinised blood draw averaging about 116 mL. The record originates from a study of beta chain features in type 1 diabetes. General study findings and limits: PCR could preferentially amplify shorter templates, alike in patients and controls. Moderate yet significant TCRB CDR3 shortening was seen in Type 1 diabetes patients in all four CD4+ subsets. VDJ junctions from type 1 diabetes patients carried fewer insertions and larger deletions. Patients' naive, central memory and regulatory TCRB repertoires appeared more alike than those of healthy donors.

This CDR3 has 16 residues. The V and J ends lost 1 base and 3 bases respectively, with 12 bases between them. The germline V gene encodes CDR1 LGHNT and CDR2 FRNRAP. Expressed TCRB transcripts were sequenced after all isolated RNA was converted to cDNA. Measured with immunoSEQ multiplex PCR; TCRdb has only the in-frame clones, and not every one. The sample shows around 250,000 clones, roughly 14% of them seen only once. Sequenced: naive CD4+ T cells from blood. The chain carries TRBV12-5 and TRBJ1-4; maybe TRBD1 (5 bases). The TCR comes from a man aged 25-45 years with type 1 diabetes. Here the CDR3 DNA reads TGTGCTAGTGGTTTGGGACAGACAATTTCTAATGAAAAACTGTTTTTT. Translating gives CASGLGQTISNEKLFF.